Sequencing of this T cell receptor beta chain was carried out in a study of CD8 T cells in ankylosing spondylitis. General study findings and limits: A motif in TCR beta, a set of roughly 8 highly homologous variants, appeared characteristic of ankylosing spondylitis blood.

The CDR3 contains 15 residues. From germline, CDR1 is DFQATT and CDR2 SNEGSKA (reference sequence). V lost 3 bases and J lost 9, with 18 bases in between. From the 5' RACE reads, TCRdb called clonotypes with MiXCR, one entry per CDR3 protein. This table holds 750,000 to 850,000 distinct CDR3 sequences, around 11% found once. This clonotype has at least ten counts. Its antigen is undetermined. The sequenced material came from blood, either unsorted or a sorted T cell fraction (not recorded which). V gene TRBV20-1 combines with J gene TRBJ1-6; unclear D gene. This clonotype originated in a male donor with ankylosing spondylitis. The DNA of the CDR3 is TGCAGTGCTAGGGCGGAAGTCGGGGTGGCTTCACCCCTCCACTTT. Encoded protein: CSARAEVGVASPLHF.